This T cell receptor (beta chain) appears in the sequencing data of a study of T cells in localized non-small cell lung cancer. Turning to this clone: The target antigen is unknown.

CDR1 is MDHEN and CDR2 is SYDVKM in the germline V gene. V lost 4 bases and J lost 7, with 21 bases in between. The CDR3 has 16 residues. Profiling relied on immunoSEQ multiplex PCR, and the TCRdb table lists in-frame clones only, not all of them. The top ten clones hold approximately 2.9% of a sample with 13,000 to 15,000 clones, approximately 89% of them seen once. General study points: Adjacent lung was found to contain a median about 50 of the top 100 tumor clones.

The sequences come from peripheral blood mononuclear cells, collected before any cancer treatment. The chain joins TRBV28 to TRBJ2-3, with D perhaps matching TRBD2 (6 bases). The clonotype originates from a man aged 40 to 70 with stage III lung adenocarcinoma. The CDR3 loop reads CASSSPGARHGYTQYF. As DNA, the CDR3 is TGTGCCAGCAGTTCCCCGGGAGCGAGACACGGATATACGCAGTATTTT.